Sequencing of this T cell receptor beta chain was carried out in a study of blood T cell repertoires in COVID-19. Across the whole study: Samples taken during acute and convalescent COVID-19 were collected in the United States, Italy and Spain. In each case, the material was cDNA or gDNA derived from T cells, B-cell-depleted T cells, or PBMCs.

Study processing details: It was from reference gene primer amplification that nucleated cell counts were estimated. This table comes from immunoSEQ multiplex PCR, and its TCRdb copy is limited to in-frame clones, with some not included. V and J calls and clone size follow that table, whereas D and trimming were derived from the DNA. Of just under 350,000 clones in the sample, more than 75% were seen once. Input material: peripheral blood. The TCR sequence derives from a woman aged 18-35 years who had recovered from COVID-19.

CDR3 sequence (DNA): TGTGCCACCAGTGAGGGGACTAGTAAGGACACCGGGGAGCTGTTTTTT. Translation: CATSEGTSKDTGELFF. The chain couples TRBV24-1 to TRBJ2-2, with TRBD2 matching over 8 bases. This CDR3 region has 16 residues. CDR1 and CDR2 (germline): KGHDR, SFDVKD. Trimming took 4 bases from V and 3 from J; bases not matched to a gene: 6.